This paragraph covers one TCR beta chain sequence. The antigen is undetermined. This specimen comes from a study of T cell repertoires in cytomegalovirus infection. V lost 3 bases, J lost 6 bases, and 9 bases stayed unmatched. Germline assignment: CDR1 ENHRY and CDR2 SYGVKD. The length of the CDR3 is 16 residues. Study results and limitations: Dominating the ex vivo response were TCR beta clonotypes that were CMV-specific and HLA-C-restricted.

MiXCR was run by TCRdb on the reads, yielding one entry per CDR3 protein. Of 900,000 to 950,000 distinct CDR3 sequences in the sample, 31% are singletons; the top ten hold around 15%. The TCR comes from a human donor in good health (CMV status not recorded). Some clones in this sample may be carry-over from other donors' samples. The V call is TRBV10-3, the J call TRBJ1-5, with TRBD1 matching 9 bases. Material: cultured CD8+ T cells from PBMCs, obtained from culture after CMV antigen stimulation. DNA for the CDR3: TGTGCCATCAGTGAAACAGGGGGCAGAGGGTTTCAGCCCCAGCATTTT. This translates into CAISETGGRGFQPQHF.